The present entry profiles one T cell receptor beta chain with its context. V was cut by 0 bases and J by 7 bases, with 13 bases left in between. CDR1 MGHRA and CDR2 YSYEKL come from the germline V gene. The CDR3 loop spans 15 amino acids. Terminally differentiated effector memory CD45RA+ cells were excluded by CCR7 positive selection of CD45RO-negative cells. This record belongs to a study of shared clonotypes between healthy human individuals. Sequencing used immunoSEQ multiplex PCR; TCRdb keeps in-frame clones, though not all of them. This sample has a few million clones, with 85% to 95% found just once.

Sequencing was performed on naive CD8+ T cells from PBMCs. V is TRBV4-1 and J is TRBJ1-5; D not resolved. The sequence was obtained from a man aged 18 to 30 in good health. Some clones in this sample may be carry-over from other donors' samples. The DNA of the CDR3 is TGCGCCAGCAGCCAAGATCCGAAGGGCGGGCAGCCCCAGCATTTT. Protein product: CASSQDPKGGQPQHF.